This passage covers 5 T cell receptor beta chains from one sample sequenced in a study of identical twins. TCRdb analysed the 5' RACE reads with MiXCR anew, one entry per CDR3 protein. The sample has 500,000 to 550,000 distinct CDR3 sequences, around 24% seen once; the top ten hold approximately 0.5%. These records were also assigned to another study, of yellow fever vaccine responses in identical twins.

The sample taken for sequencing was CD4+ T cells sorted from blood. Receptor source: a woman in her late teens or twenties in good health.

This chain links TRBV25-1 with TRBJ2-2, with D possibly called TRBD1 or TRBD2 (5 bases each). The V end lost 4 bases, the J end lost 3 bases, and 12 bases lay between the germline ends. CDR1 MGHDK and CDR2 SYGVNS come from the germline V gene. This CDR3 region has 15 residues. CDR3 sequence (DNA): TGTGCCAGCAGTGGGGCAGGGACCCACACCGGGGAGCTGTTTTTT. This sequence encodes CASSGAGTHTGELFF.

The rearrangement joins TRBV20-1 to TRBJ1-1; 7 bases map to TRBD1. The CDR3 extends over 15 amino acids. Germline V lookup: CDR1 DFQATT, CDR2 SNEGSKA (reference sequence). V lost 5 bases and J lost 3; bases outside the gene matches: 12. The CDR3 region has the DNA TGCAGTGCTCCTCGACAGGACAGGTGGGACACTGAAGCTTTCTTT. The encoded protein is CSAPRQDRWDTEAFF.

This clonotype was seen many times. The rearrangement uses TRBV4-1 and TRBJ1-4; 9 bases are a match to TRBD1. V dropped 1 base and J dropped 5; count of bases not matched to a gene: 2. The CDR3 loop spans 15 amino acids. Germline V CDR1 and CDR2: MGHRA, YSYEKL. CDR3 residues: CASSQGGTGNEKLFF. CDR3 in DNA: TGCGCCAGCAGCCAAGGTGGGACAGGGAATGAAAAACTGTTTTTT.

The chain carries TRBV6-1 and TRBJ1-6, with 8 positions matching TRBD1. This CDR3 is 15 amino acids long. The ends lost 5 bases at V and 8 bases at J; junction bases unmatched: 8. Germline CDR1 and CDR2: MNHNS and SASEGT. DNA for the CDR3: TGTGCCAGCAGTCTAGGACAGGGTTTTTATTCACCCCTCCACTTT. It specifies CASSLGQGFYSPLHF.

The chain has TRBV6-1 and TRBJ1-6; 10 nucleotides agree with TRBD1. The CDR3 has 17 residues. The V and J ends lost 4 bases and 1 base, in that order; junction bases with no gene match: 4. From germline, CDR1 is MNHNS and CDR2 SASEGT. CDR3 residues: CASSGDRGPSYNSPLHF. Written as DNA, the CDR3 is TGTGCCAGCAGTGGCGACAGGGGGCCGTCCTATAATTCACCCCTCCACTTT.